The 17 T cell receptor beta chains listed next were all sequenced from one sample in a study of tumor T cells in aggressive B-cell lymphoma. Produced via immunoSEQ multiplex PCR; TCRdb's table is partial and in-frame only. The table lists about 9,000 clones, around 83% of them singletons. Sequenced: tumor tissue. The receptors come from an adult with diffuse large B cell lymphoma.

V and J are TRBV4-3 and TRBJ2-7, with a possible D match to TRBD1 (5 bases). Trimming left V 0 bases short and J 5 bases short, with 14 bases between. The CDR3 spans 15 residues. Germline CDR1 and CDR2: LGHNA and YSLEER. The CDR3 is CASSQDRRVANEQYF. The CDR3 DNA follows: TGCGCCAGCAGCCAAGATCGCAGGGTGGCTAACGAGCAGTACTTC.

The chain employs TRBV7-3 and TRBJ2-2, with D perhaps matching TRBD1 (6 bases). Germline V gene sequence: CDR1 SGHTA, CDR2 FQGTGA. The length of the CDR3 is 14 residues. V was shortened by 1 base and J by 7 bases, with 10 bases between the two germline ends. The CDR3 bases are TGTGCCAGCAGCTTAATGGACAGCGGCGGGGAGCTGTTTTTT. Its protein is CASSLMDSGGELFF.

The rearrangement joins TRBV19 to TRBJ2-7, with 9 bases lining up with TRBD1. This CDR3 spans 14 amino acids. Trimming removed 4 bases from V and 7 bases from J; junction bases left unmatched: 8. Germline loops: CDR1 LNHDA, CDR2 SQIVND (reference sequence). In DNA, the CDR3 is TGTGCCAGTAGTAGGACAGGGGAGGGAGAGGAGCAGTACTTC. Encoded protein: CASSRTGEGEEQYF.

V is TRBV6-5 and J is TRBJ1-1; weak D call: TRBD1 (5 bases). Germline V gene lookup returns CDR1 MNHEY and CDR2 SVGAGI. This CDR3 has 13 amino acids. Trimming took 1 base from V and 11 from J, leaving 14 bases between them. The CDR3 spells CASSYLWEGSAFF. CDR3 in DNA: TGTGCCAGCAGTTACTTATGGGAGGGGTCGGCTTTCTTT.

The CDR3 region has the DNA TGCGCCAGCAGCCAAGATGGGGCTAGCGGGGGCCACACAGATACGCAGTATTTT. Encoded protein: CASSQDGASGGHTDTQYF. The chain joins TRBV4-3 to TRBJ2-3, with 10 positions matching TRBD2. CDR1 and CDR2 from the germline V gene are LGHNA and YSLEER. CDR3 length equals 18 residues. Germline trimming cut 0 bases from V and 2 bases from J; bases unmatched to any gene: 8.

The gene calls are TRBV7-9 and TRBJ1-6, with D maybe TRBD1 (5 bases). Trimming left V 5 bases short and J 14 bases short, with 16 bases between. The germline V gene encodes CDR1 SEHNR and CDR2 FQNEAQ (reference sequence). The CDR3 has 13 amino acids. The CDR3 spells CASSQSGGMALHF. For the CDR3, the DNA is TGTGCCAGCAGCCAAAGTGGGGGGATGGCCCTCCACTTT. The whole variable domain, remainder taken from reference TRBV7-9 and TRBJ1-6, is DTGVSQNPRHKITKRGQNVTFRCDPISEHNRLYWYRQTLGQGPEFLTYFQNEAQLEKSRLLSDRFSAERPKGSFSTLEIQRTEQGDSAMYLCASSQSGGMALHFGNGTRLTVT.

J is TRBJ1-3 and V is TRBV10-1; weak D call: TRBD1 (5 bases). This CDR3 region has 15 residues. Trimming took 6 bases from V and 0 from J, leaving 12 bases between them. Germline V gene data show CDR1 as WNHNN and CDR2 as SYGVQD (reference sequence). The CDR3 sequence is CASSARQSSGNTIYF. CDR3 in DNA: TGCGCCAGCAGCGCTAGACAGTCCTCTGGAAACACCATATATTTT.

V is TRBV6-5 and J is TRBJ1-2, with 7 nucleotides matching TRBD1. Germline CDR1 and CDR2: MNHEY and SVGAGI. The length of the CDR3 is 15 residues. Trimming cost V 7 bases and J 6 bases; bases outside gene matches: 14. DNA of the CDR3: TGTGCCAGCACCCCAAAGCCAACAGGGGTGAATGGCTACACCTTC. Translation: CASTPKPTGVNGYTF.

The chain joins TRBV9 to TRBJ1-6, with 7 bases fitting TRBD1. This CDR3 region has 15 residues. The germline V gene encodes CDR1 SGDLS and CDR2 YYNGEE. V shed 4 bases, J shed 10 bases, and the junction held 11 bases outside the gene matches. The CDR3 region is CASSPRSGTDSPLHF. CDR3 sequence (DNA): TGTGCCAGCAGCCCCCGTAGTGGGACAGACTCACCCCTCCACTTT.

The chain has TRBV18 and TRBJ1-5; maybe TRBD1 (5 bases). V was cut by 2 bases and J by 7 bases, with 12 bases left in between. This CDR3 comprises 14 residues. Germline CDR1 is KGHSH and CDR2 is LQKENI. CDR3 residues: CASSPGTGGQPQHF. CDR3 sequence (DNA): TGTGCCAGCTCACCAGGGACCGGAGGGCAGCCCCAGCATTTT.

The chain recombines TRBV5-1 with TRBJ2-1, with 8 bases that match TRBD2. The CDR3 is 13 residues long. Germline CDR1 reads SGHRS; CDR2 reads YFSETQ. V was pared by 4 bases and J by 8 bases, with 5 bases of the junction left unmatched. The CDR3 bases are TGCGCCAGCAGCATTAGCGGGGTTGATGAGCAGTTCTTC. Its translation is CASSISGVDEQFF. Based on the CDR3 plus reference TRBV5-1 and TRBJ2-1, the full variable domain is KAGVTQTPRYLIKTRGQQVTLSCSPISGHRSVSWYQQTPGQGLQFLFEYFSETQRNKGNFPGRFSGRQFSNSRSEMNVSTLELGDSALYLCASSISGVDEQFFGPGTRLTVL.

The chain combines TRBV2 with TRBJ1-2, with TRBD1 matching 9 bases. The junction had 16 bases not matched to a gene; V was cut back by 4 bases and J by 7 bases. The CDR3 extends over 17 amino acids. CDR1 is SNHLY and CDR2 is FYNNEI in the germline V gene. In nucleotides, the CDR3 is TGTGCCAGCAGTGGTATCGGGACAGGGAAGGAACCTAGTGGCTACACCTTC. Protein sequence: CASSGIGTGKEPSGYTF. The full variable domain, in which reference TRBV2 and TRBJ1-2 provide the parts outside the CDR3, is EPEVTQTPSHQVTQMGQEVILRCVPISNHLYFYWYRQILGQKVEFLVSFYNNEISEKSEIFDDQFSVERPDGSNFTLKIRSTKLEDSAMYFCASSGIGTGKEPSGYTFGSGTRLTVV.

This clone was recorded a few times. The sample has other DNA sequences that encode this CDR3 too. This rearrangement joins TRBV5-6 to TRBJ1-6; D possibly corresponds to TRBD1 (6 bases). Between the trimmed V and J ends, which lost 4 bases and 8 bases, there was a span of 16 bases. This CDR3 has 15 residues. CDR1 and CDR2 from the germline V gene are SGHDT and YYEEEE. CDR3: CASSRGFDRYSPLHF. CDR3 DNA: TGTGCCAGCAGCCGAGGGTTCGACAGGTATTCACCCCTCCACTTT. Using reference TRBV5-6 and TRBJ1-6 for the parts outside the CDR3, the full variable domain is DAGVTQSPTHLIKTRGQQVTLRCSPKSGHDTVSWYQQALGQGPQFIFQYYEEEERQRGNFPDRFSGHQFPNYSSELNVNALLLGDSALYLCASSRGFDRYSPLHFGNGTRLTVT.

This clone was picked up a small number of times. This chain uses TRBV27 with TRBJ1-5; 8 positions match TRBD1. CDR1 is MNHEY, CDR2 SMNVEV, per germline (reference sequence). There are 16 residues in the CDR3. The trim removed 6 bases at V and 6 bases at J, leaving 13 bases unmatched. The CDR3 bases are TGTGCCAGCAGCCGCCGGTGGCAGGGGGCTGGTCAGCCCCAGCATTTT. Translation gives CASSRRWQGAGQPQHF.

This clone was observed a single time. The chain links TRBV7-9 to TRBJ1-1, with 7 bases aligning to TRBD1. The germline gives CDR1 SEHNR, CDR2 FQNEAQ (reference sequence). With V trimmed by 3 bases and J by 5 bases, 9 bases remained unmatched. The CDR3 sequence is 15 residues long. The CDR3 DNA sequence: TGTGCCAGCAGCTTGTTACCAGACAGGGAGACTGAAGCTTTCTTT. Amino acid sequence: CASSLLPDRETEAFF.

The V and J genes are TRBV5-6 and TRBJ1-1; possibly TRBD1 for D (6 bases). Germline V lookup: CDR1 SGHDT, CDR2 YYEEEE. The CDR3 is made up of 14 amino acids. With 0 bases removed from V and 5 bases from J, the gap between germline ends came to 11 bases. CDR3 loop: CASSLGRGNTEAFF. CDR3 DNA sequence: TGTGCCAGCAGCTTGGGAAGGGGGAATACTGAAGCTTTCTTT.

The rearrangement uses TRBV5-1 and TRBJ2-3; maybe TRBD1 (6 bases). CDR3 size: 14 residues. Germline V lookup: CDR1 SGHRS, CDR2 YFSETQ. The ends were cut back, 5 bases at V and 2 bases at J, with 12 bases in the middle. CDR3 DNA: TGCGCCAGCAGTTGGGACAAAAACACAGATACGCAGTATTTT. Translation: CASSWDKNTDTQYF.